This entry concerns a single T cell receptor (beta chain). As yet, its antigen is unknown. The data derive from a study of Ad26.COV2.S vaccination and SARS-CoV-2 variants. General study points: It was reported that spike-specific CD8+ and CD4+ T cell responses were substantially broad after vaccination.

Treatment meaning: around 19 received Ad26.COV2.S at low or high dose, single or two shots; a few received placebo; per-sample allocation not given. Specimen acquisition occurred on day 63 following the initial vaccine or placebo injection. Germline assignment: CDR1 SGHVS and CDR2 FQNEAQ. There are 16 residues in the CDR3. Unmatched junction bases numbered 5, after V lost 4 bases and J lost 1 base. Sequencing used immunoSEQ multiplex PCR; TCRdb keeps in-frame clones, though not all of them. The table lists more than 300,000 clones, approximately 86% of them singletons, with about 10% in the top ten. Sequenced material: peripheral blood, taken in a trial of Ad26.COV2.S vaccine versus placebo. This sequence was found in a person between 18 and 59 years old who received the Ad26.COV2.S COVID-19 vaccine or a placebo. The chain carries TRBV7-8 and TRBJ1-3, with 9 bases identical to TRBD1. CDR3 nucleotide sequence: TGTGCCAGCAGCTCAGGCGGGACAGGGTCTGGAAACACCATATATTTT. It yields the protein CASSSGGTGSGNTIYF.